Listed here are 15 T cell receptor beta chains from one sample, sequenced in a study of synovial regulatory T cells in juvenile arthritis. The protocol was immunoSEQ multiplex PCR, while the TCRdb copy is restricted to in-frame clones and leaves out a portion. The sample has about 10,000 clones. The sample consisted of Treg cells from blood. The subset here: remaining (HLA-DR-negative) circulating blood Treg cells. These receptors all come from a donor aged 2-30 years with juvenile idiopathic arthritis.

The chain employs TRBV9 and TRBJ1-1; TCRdb calls TRBD1, which cannot be checked without DNA. Germline V gene data show CDR1 as SGDLS and CDR2 as YYNGEE. CDR3 length: 15 residues. There is no recorded DNA. This CDR3 is CASSVGEGVRTEAFF.

V usage is TRBV6-5 and J usage is TRBJ1-2; TCRdb selects TRBD1, and the lack of DNA leaves this call unchecked. CDR3 length equals 13 residues. The protein alone is recorded here. Germline V lookup: CDR1 MNHEY, CDR2 SVGAGI. CDR3 residues: CASRPGQGYGYTF.

The chain links TRBV6-1 to TRBJ2-1; no DNA is available, so the TRBD2 call from TCRdb remains unchecked. The CDR3 runs 17 residues. This entry has no DNA. The germline V gene has CDR1 MNHNS and CDR2 SASEGT. CDR3 loop: CASSERFGSVGLGEQFF.

J is TRBJ1-2 and V is TRBV10-3; TCRdb indicates TRBD1, and absent DNA this call remains unverified. Germline loops: CDR1 ENHRY, CDR2 SYGVKD. CDR3 length: 13 amino acids. The protein alone is recorded here. CDR3: CAISDRGRNGYTF.

The chain employs TRBV2 and TRBJ2-7. Germline values: CDR1 SNHLY, CDR2 FYNNEI. The CDR3 has 8 residues. The protein alone is recorded here. CDR3: CASSGKYF.

The chain has TRBV6-1 and TRBJ2-5; TCRdb names TRBD1, which stays unverified in the absence of DNA. Germline V CDR1 and CDR2: MNHNS, SASEGT. There are 15 residues in the CDR3. No DNA has been recorded. CDR3 in amino acids: CASSVGGRVGETQYF.

The V and J genes are TRBV4-2 and TRBJ1-6. This CDR3 spans 17 amino acids. The nucleotide record is missing. Germline V gene lookup returns CDR1 LGHNA and CDR2 YNFKEQ. This CDR3 reads CASSQSFGYGYNSPLHF.

The chain employs TRBV18 and TRBJ1-2. CDR3 length equals 16 residues. DNA was not recorded. CDR1 is KGHSH, CDR2 LQKENI, per germline. CDR3 sequence reads: CASSPQASSATNGYTF. The variable domain in full, with the rest retrieved from reference TRBV18 and TRBJ1-2, is NAGVMQNPRHLVRRRGQEARLRCSPMKGHSHVYWYRQLPEEGLKFMVYLQKENIIDESGMPKERFSAEFPKEGPSILRIQQVVRGDSAAYFCASSPQASSATNGYTFGSGTRLTVV.

The chain employs TRBV19 and TRBJ2-2; checking the TCRdb D call of TRBD2 is not possible without DNA. CDR3 length: 14 residues. A DNA sequence was not provided. Per germline, CDR1 LNHDA and CDR2 SQIVND (reference sequence). CDR3 sequence: CATRGLAYTGELFF.

V usage is TRBV10-1 and J usage is TRBJ2-1; there is no DNA to check the TCRdb D call of TRBD2. The CDR3 length is 13 residues. The record lacks a DNA sequence. Per the germline V gene, CDR1 is WNHNN and CDR2 is SYGVQD (reference sequence). This CDR3 reads CASGGPSDNEQFF.

The genes are TRBV4-1 and TRBJ1-3; TCRdb picks TRBD1, but there is no DNA to check that call. CDR3 length equals 19 residues. No coding sequence is recorded. The germline V gene has CDR1 MGHRA and CDR2 YSYEKL. The CDR3: CASSQEIGAGASSGNTIYF.

V gene TRBV10-3 combines with J gene TRBJ2-1; TCRdb returns TRBD2, unconfirmable since there is no DNA. The CDR3 is made up of 15 amino acids. No DNA sequence was recorded. Germline loops: CDR1 ENHRY, CDR2 SYGVKD. This CDR3 is CAISEGGSSYNEQFF.

This chain joins TRBV5-6 and TRBJ2-6; lacking DNA, the TRBD2 call made by TCRdb goes unchecked. This CDR3 comprises 16 residues. Only the protein sequence is given. Germline V gives CDR1 SGHDT, CDR2 YYEEEE. CDR3 amino acids: CASSLSPVSGANVLTF.

This chain links TRBV6-1 with TRBJ2-7. CDR3 length: 12 amino acids. Nucleotide data are not available. Germline V lookup: CDR1 MNHNS, CDR2 SASEGT. The CDR3 reads CASSERQSEQYF.

The chain has TRBV18 and TRBJ2-7; there is no DNA to check the TCRdb D call of TRBD1. The V gene's germline CDR1 is KGHSH and CDR2 LQKENI. The CDR3 covers 16 residues. Nucleotide data are not available. CDR3 loop: CASSPRLRDRPYEQYF.